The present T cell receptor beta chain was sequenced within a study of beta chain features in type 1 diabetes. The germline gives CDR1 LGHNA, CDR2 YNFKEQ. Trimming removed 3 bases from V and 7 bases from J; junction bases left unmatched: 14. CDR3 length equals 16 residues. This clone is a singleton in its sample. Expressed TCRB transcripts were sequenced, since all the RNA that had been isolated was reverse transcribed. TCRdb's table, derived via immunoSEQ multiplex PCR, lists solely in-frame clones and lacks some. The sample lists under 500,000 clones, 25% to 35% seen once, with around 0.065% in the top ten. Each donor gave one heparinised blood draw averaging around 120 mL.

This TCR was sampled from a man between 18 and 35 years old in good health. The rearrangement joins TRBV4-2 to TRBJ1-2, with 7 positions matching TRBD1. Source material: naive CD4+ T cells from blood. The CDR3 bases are TGTGCCAGCAGCCAGACCGCCGGGACAGCCCCCGGTGGCTACACCTTC. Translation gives CASSQTAGTAPGGYTF.